The clone carrying this T cell receptor beta chain appeared once. What it binds is not known. These data are taken from a study of CD8+ T cells in alopecia areata. Study overall: For 6 to 18 months, tofacitinib was taken, and 6 months off drug followed.

Germline V gene lookup returns CDR1 SQVTM and CDR2 ANQGSEA. V shed 7 bases and J shed 5 bases, with 24 bases lying between them. The CDR3 is made up of 16 amino acids. Study-level results: Both scalp clonality and the expanded CD8+ clones among the top 100 showed a significant decrease with tofacitinib. Clonality in lesional scalp, especially alopecia totalis/universalis, exceeded that of normal scalp.

In each case, RNA was isolated and then reverse transcribed into cDNA as the sequencing template. TCRdb's copy holds only in-frame clones and misses some; the assay was immunoSEQ multiplex PCR. This table has 150,000 to 200,000 clones, 60% appearing once. The treatment was: oral pan-JAK inhibitor, 5-10 mg twice daily. This material consisted of CD4+ T cells sorted from blood, taken at week 24, from a patient treated with tofacitinib. The chain recombines TRBV29-1 with TRBJ2-1; D is possibly TRBD2 (5 bases). The receptor's source is a human donor with alopecia areata. The chain's CDR3 is CSAIKGGGLHDNEQFF. The CDR3 nucleotides read TGCAGCGCTATAAAAGGCGGAGGCCTTCATGACAATGAGCAGTTCTTC.